The clone carrying this TCR beta chain was picked up many times. What it recognizes is unknown. V was cut by 5 bases and J by 6 bases, with 16 bases left in between. Germline CDR1 and CDR2: SGHTA and FQGTGA. The CDR3 is 15 residues long. This sample was included in a study of T cells after yellow fever vaccination. Study observations and caveats: Contaminants from the bulk population, in the form of abundant clonotypes, could be found in FACS-sorted repertoires. Weaker overall was a secondary response that nonetheless peaked faster, on day 5 versus 15. Subsequent to the booster, the majority of primary-vaccination clones reappeared (roughly 95% CD4, 70% to 90% CD8).

A process of 5'RACE template switching, which added a universal primer site and UMIs, was used to make TCR cDNA. TCRdb reanalysed the 5' RACE reads using MiXCR and keeps one entry per CDR3 protein. The sample holds some 300,000 distinct CDR3 sequences, 3.6% seen once. The receptor was isolated from a man between 18 and 29 years old who received the YFV17D yellow fever vaccine. This chain joins TRBV7-3 and TRBJ2-2; perhaps D is TRBD1 or TRBD2 (5 bases each). Sample: PBMCs, taken on the day of the yellow fever booster vaccination. CDR3 region: CASSLGTIIPGELFF. CDR3 coding DNA: TGTGCCAGCAGCCTAGGGACCATTATACCCGGGGAGCTGTTTTTT.